What follows describes a single T cell receptor (beta chain). Its antigen is currently not known. No per-base quality is available; no much larger clone lies one base away. The sample originates from a study of shared T cell receptors in the human thymus (dated by TCRdb to 2020 to 2022). Notes on the research overall: The study investigated the way shared, self-reactive T-cell receptor alpha chains are produced in the human thymus.

Libraries were built with the immunoSEQ multiplex PCR assay. In TCRdb, the immuneACCESS table is reduced to in-frame sequences with V and J assigned. These tables do not hold every clone; where another copy was compared, an unresolved V gene accounts for under half, and the others remain unexplained. The sample table contains hundreds of thousands of clones; only one count was recorded for roughly 90% of them. The biggest ten clones account for 0.0095% to 0.011% of the sample. From V the trimming removes 2 bases and from J it removes 8 bases, while the gene matches leave 18 bases of the junction unaccounted for. The CDR3 runs 18 residues from the cysteine to the phenylalanine. Only the CDR3 DNA stays, 54 bases, in frame from base 1. CDR1 is given as MDHEN and CDR2 as SYDVKM, both from the germline V gene. The same data also went into a second study, on human thymus T cells. Looking at the second paper: In Finland, the donors were immunologically healthy infants who were having open corrective cardiac surgery for congenital heart defects. Thymus tissue was obtained as surgical resects removed during corrective cardiac surgery. Biased V and J gene segment usage appeared to be present in both thymic and peripheral blood repertoires. According to the related research, thymic TCR repertoires were highly overlapping among unrelated individuals. TCR alpha and beta repertoires from about 8 infant thymus samples and a few related peripheral blood samples were characterized in the study. The infant donors were about 6 to 244 days old, and the cohort included roughly six males and two females. After being mechanically released from the tissue, thymocytes were kept at -70 degrees C in pellets of roughly 8.5-34 million cells. Genomic DNA was extracted from frozen cell pellets with a QIAsymphony instrument. The immunoSEQ multiplex PCR assay was used to amplify the TCRB and TCRAD loci from a standardized quantity of quality-controlled genomic DNA. The amplicons covered the V(D)J region and were long enough to include the CDR3 and to identify the V and J genes. Through the commercial immunoSEQ service, the amplicons were sequenced on an Illumina platform. Primer bias and sequencing errors were corrected as previously described, and TCRAD and TCRB definitions were based on the IMGT database. immunoSEQ Analyzer 3.0 and VDJTools were used for repertoire analysis, which covered basic statistics, V/J segment usage, diversity estimates, rarefaction and pairwise overlap. To estimate diversity, the Chao1, ChaoE, Efron-Thisted, Shannon and inverse Simpson indices were applied, and diversity was also estimated on datasets down-sampled to the smallest sample. For repertoire overlap, CDR3 nucleotide sequence, V gene and J gene had to match strictly, and clustering was done by Jaccard-based multidimensional scaling. On average, thymus samples yielded 800,000 or so unique TCRB clonotypes, whereas blood samples yielded 75,000 to 95,000.

The V and J segments used are TRBV28 and TRBJ2-4; the central 7 bases match TRBD2. Specimen: thymocytes. The TCR comes from a boy under two years old with a congenital heart defect. Donor details come from another sample of the same person, matched by shared clones. The CDR3 region reads CASSLPPWGREMMDIQYF. DNA sequence: TGTGCCAGCAGTTTACCCCCCTGGGGGAGGGAGATGATGGACATTCAGTACTTC.